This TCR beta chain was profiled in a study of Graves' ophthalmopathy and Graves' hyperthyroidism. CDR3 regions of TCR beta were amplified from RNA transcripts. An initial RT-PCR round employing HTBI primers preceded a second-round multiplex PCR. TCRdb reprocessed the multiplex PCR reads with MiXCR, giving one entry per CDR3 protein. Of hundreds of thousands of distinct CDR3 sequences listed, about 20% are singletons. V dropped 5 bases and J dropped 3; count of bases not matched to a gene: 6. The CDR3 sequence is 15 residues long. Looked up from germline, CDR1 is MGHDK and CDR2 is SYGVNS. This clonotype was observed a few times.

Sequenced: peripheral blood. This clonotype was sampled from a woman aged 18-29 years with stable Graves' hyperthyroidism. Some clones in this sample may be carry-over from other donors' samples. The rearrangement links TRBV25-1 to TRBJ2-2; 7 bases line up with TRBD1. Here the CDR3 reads CASSLPDRDTGELFF. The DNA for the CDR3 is TGTGCCAGCAGTCTCCCCGACAGGGACACCGGGGAGCTGTTTTTT.